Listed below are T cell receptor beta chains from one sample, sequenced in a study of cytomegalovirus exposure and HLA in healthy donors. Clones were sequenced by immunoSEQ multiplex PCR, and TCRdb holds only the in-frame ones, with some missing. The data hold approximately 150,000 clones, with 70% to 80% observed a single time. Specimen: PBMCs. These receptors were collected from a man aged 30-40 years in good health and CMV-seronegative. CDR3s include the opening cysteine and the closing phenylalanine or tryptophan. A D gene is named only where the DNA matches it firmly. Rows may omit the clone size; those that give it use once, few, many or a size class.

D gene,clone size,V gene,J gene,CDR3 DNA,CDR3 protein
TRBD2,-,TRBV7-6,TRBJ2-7,TGTGCCAGCAGCTCAACACTAGCGGGGGACCCCTACGAGCAGTACTTC,CASSSTLAGDPYEQYF
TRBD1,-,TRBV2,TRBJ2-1,TGTGCCAGCAGTGAGGACAGGGGTGATGAGCAGTTCTTC,CASSEDRGDEQFF
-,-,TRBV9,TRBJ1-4,TGTGCCAGCAGCCCCACGCTCAGGGCCACTAATGAAAAACTGTTTTTT,CASSPTLRATNEKLFF
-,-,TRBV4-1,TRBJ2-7,TGCGCCAGCAGCCAAGAGCAGGGCGCTAGCTACGAGCAGTACTTC,CASSQEQGASYEQYF
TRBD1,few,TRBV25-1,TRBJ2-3,TGTGCCAGTGGGATCAGGGGGCCCCTTCAAGATACGCAGTATTTT,CASGIRGPLQDTQYF
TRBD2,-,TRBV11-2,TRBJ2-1,TGTGCCAGCACCCAGTCCGTGCGGGGAGGGGACTACAATGAGCAGTTCTTC,CASTQSVRGGDYNEQFF
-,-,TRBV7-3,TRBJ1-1,TGTGCCAGCAGCTCTACCAGGGGTTCTACTGAAGCTTTCTTT,CASSSTRGSTEAFF
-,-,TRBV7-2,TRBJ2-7,TGTGCCAGCAGCTTATACAGAGAGCAGTACTTC,CASSLYREQYF
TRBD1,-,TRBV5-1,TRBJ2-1,TGCGCCAGCAGCTTTGTTCCCCAGGGGGCGGCCAATGAGCAGTTCTTC,CASSFVPQGAANEQFF
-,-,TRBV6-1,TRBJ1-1,TGTGCCAGCAGTGTTGAAGGCAGGGCGACTGAAGCTTTCTTT,CASSVEGRATEAFF
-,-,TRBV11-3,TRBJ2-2,TGTGCCAGCAGTCCAGGGGTTACCGGGGAGCTGTTTTTT,CASSPGVTGELFF
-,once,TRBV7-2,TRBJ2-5,TGTGCCAGCAGACCTACCACAGGACAAGAGACCCAGTACTTC,CASRPTTGQETQYF
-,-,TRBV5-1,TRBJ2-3,TGCGCCAGCAGCCAAGGAGGAGGAGATACGCAGTATTTT,CASSQGGGDTQYF
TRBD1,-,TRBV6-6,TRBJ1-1,TGTGCCAGCAGTTACCTAGTCCCGGGACAGGGTGAAGCTTTCTTT,CASSYLVPGQGEAFF
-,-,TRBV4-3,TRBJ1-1,TGCGCCAGCAGCCCAGGGCGGGGGGGCACTGAAGCTTTCTTT,CASSPGRGGTEAFF
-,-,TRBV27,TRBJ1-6,TGTGCCAGCAGCTACAGGGCGAGCTCCTATAATTCACCCCTCCACTTT,CASSYRASSYNSPLHF
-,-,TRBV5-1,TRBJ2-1,TGCGCCAGCAGCTTGGTTGCGGGGGCTAGCAATAATGAGCAGTTCTTC,CASSLVAGASNNEQFF
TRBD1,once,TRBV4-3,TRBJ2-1,TGCGCCAGCAGCCAACCTGACAGGGTCCCCTACAATGAGCAGTTCTTC,CASSQPDRVPYNEQFF
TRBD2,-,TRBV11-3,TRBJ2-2,TGTGCCAGCAGCTTAGGACTTAGCGGGAGTCCCGGGGAGCTGTTTTTT,CASSLGLSGSPGELFF
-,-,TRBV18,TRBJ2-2,TGTGCCAGCTCATCAAGGGGGTTGGACACCGGGGAGCTGTTTTTT,CASSSRGLDTGELFF
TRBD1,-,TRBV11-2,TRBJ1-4,TGTGCCAGCAGCTTAGGGACAGGGACTAATGAAAAACTGTTTTTT,CASSLGTGTNEKLFF
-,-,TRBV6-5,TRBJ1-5,TGTGCCAGCAGTTACTATGGGCGGGATAGCAATCAGCCCCAGCATTTT,CASSYYGRDSNQPQHF
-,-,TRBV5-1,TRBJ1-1,TGCGCCAGCAGCACCGACAGGCCGAGGACTGAAGCTTTCTTT,CASSTDRPRTEAFF
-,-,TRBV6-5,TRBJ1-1,TGTGCCAGCAGTTCTACGAAACTGAGGGACACTGAAGCTTTCTTT,CASSSTKLRDTEAFF
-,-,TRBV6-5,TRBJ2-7,TGTGCCAGCAGTGACGACAGGTCGTCCTACGAGCAGTACTTC,CASSDDRSSYEQYF
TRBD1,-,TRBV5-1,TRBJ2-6,TGCGCCAGCAGCCCGGAGGGGACAGGACCCTCTGGGGCCAACGTCCTGACTTTC,CASSPEGTGPSGANVLTF
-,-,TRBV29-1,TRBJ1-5,TGCAGCGTTGCGGGAGAGTCGGGTGGTACGGCCCAGCATTTT,CSVAGESGGTAQHF
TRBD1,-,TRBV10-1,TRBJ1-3,TGCGCCACCTCGACAGGGGTCGGAAACACCATATATTTT,CATSTGVGNTIYF
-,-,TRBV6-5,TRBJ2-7,TGTGCCAGCAGTTACTCGCGAGGGGCGGGGGAGCAGTACTTC,CASSYSRGAGEQYF
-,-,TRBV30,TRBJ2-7,TGTGCCTGGAGTGTATTACATACCTACGAGCAGTACTTC,CAWSVLHTYEQYF
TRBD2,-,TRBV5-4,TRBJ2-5,TGTGCCAGCAGCTTGGGGGCTAGCGGGGCATCTGAGACCCAGTACTTC,CASSLGASGASETQYF
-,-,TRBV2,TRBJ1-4,TGTGCCAGCAGTGAACTTGGGACTGTAGGAGGTGAAAAACTGTTTTTT,CASSELGTVGGEKLFF
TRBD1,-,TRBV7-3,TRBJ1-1,TGTGCCAGCAGCTTAGGGACAACCGGGACAGGGGGCACTGAAGCTTTCTTT,CASSLGTTGTGGTEAFF
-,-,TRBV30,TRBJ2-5,TGTGCCTGGGATTGGGAGCGTGGAGAGACCCAGTACTTC,CAWDWERGETQYF
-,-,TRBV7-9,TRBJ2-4,TGTTCCAGCAGCCCACTAGCAAACATTCAGTACTTC,CSSSPLANIQYF
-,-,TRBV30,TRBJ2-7,TGTGCCTGGATGGCGAGCGGCTACGAGCAGTACTTC,CAWMASGYEQYF
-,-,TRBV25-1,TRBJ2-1,TGTGCCAGCAGTGAATTAGAGACAGGATTCCTTAATGAGCAGTTCTTC,CASSELETGFLNEQFF
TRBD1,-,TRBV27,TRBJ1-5,TGTGCCAGCAGTGGATACAGGGGGGGGGTAATTCAGCCCCAGCATTTT,CASSGYRGGVIQPQHF